A single sample is the source of the 30 T cell receptor beta chains below, sequenced in a study of CD8+ T cells in alopecia areata. After isolation, RNA underwent reverse transcription to generate cDNA as the sequencing template. Clones were sequenced by immunoSEQ multiplex PCR, and TCRdb holds only the in-frame ones, with some missing. The sample has fewer than 150,000 clones, over 60% seen once. The sequenced sample was CD4+ T cells sorted from blood. These receptors came from a human donor in good health.

The V gene is TRBV4-1, the J gene TRBJ2-7; 10 positions match TRBD1. The CDR3 spans 16 residues. V lost 4 bases and J lost 2; bases outside the gene matches: 8. Germline values: CDR1 MGHRA, CDR2 YSYEKL. The CDR3 is CASSRQGQGITYEQYF. The DNA for the CDR3 is TGCGCCAGCAGCCGCCAGGGACAGGGGATTACCTACGAGCAGTACTTC.

V usage is TRBV4-1 and J usage is TRBJ2-3, with D possibly TRBD2 on 6 matching bases. Germline loops: CDR1 MGHRA, CDR2 YSYEKL. V was clipped by 4 bases and J by 1 base, with 15 bases between them. This CDR3 contains 16 residues. In DNA form, the CDR3 reads TGCGCCAGCAGCCCCCCGGCGGAGCGGGGCACAGATACGCAGTATTTT. Its translation: CASSPPAERGTDTQYF.

J is TRBJ1-6 and V is TRBV4-2, with 7 positions matching TRBD1. Germline V gene data show CDR1 as LGHNA and CDR2 as YNFKEQ. The junction had 5 bases not matched to a gene; V was cut back by 0 bases and J by 9 bases. The CDR3 contains 15 residues. The CDR3 protein is CASSQDQGESSPLHF. CDR3 nucleotides: TGTGCCAGCAGCCAAGACCAGGGGGAAAGTTCACCCCTCCACTTT.

This clone was recorded only once. The chain uses TRBV30 and TRBJ1-6; D call uncertain. Germline V lookup: CDR1 GTSNPN, CDR2 SVGIG (reference sequence). Trimming took off 4 bases at V and 8 bases at J, with 9 bases between the two ends. This CDR3 contains 12 residues. CDR3 DNA: TGTGCCTGGATGTTCGGGGATTCACCCCTCCACTTT. Residues: CAWMFGDSPLHF.

The chain has TRBV4-1 and TRBJ2-5, with TRBD2 matching 8 bases. The CDR3 spans 17 residues. From germline, CDR1 is MGHRA and CDR2 YSYEKL. V lost 0 bases and J lost 2; bases outside the gene matches: 8. CDR3 sequence: CASSQDRGGHVQETQYF. The CDR3 bases are TGCGCCAGCAGCCAAGATCGCGGGGGGCACGTGCAAGAGACCCAGTACTTC.

This clone was counted between two and nine times. V gene TRBV30 combines with J gene TRBJ1-2; 7 positions agree with TRBD1. V lost 2 bases, J lost 8 bases, and 5 bases stayed unmatched. Looked up from germline, CDR1 is GTSNPN and CDR2 is SVGIG (reference sequence). The CDR3 covers 12 residues. CDR3 nucleotides: TGTGCCTGGAGTTCAGACAGGGTGGGCTACACCTTC. Its protein product is CAWSSDRVGYTF.

Of note for this clone: A junction boundary mismatches the germline segment, possibly from a read error. The DNA for the CDR3 is TGTGCCTGGAGTTCCGCATCAGGGGGGCACTTC. This encodes CAWSSASGGHF. The chain links TRBV30 to TRBJ1-2; 7 bases agree with TRBD1. This CDR3 spans 11 amino acids. Germline V CDR1 and CDR2: GTSNPN, SVGIG (reference sequence).

The chain couples TRBV5-1 to TRBJ1-2, with D possibly being TRBD1 (6 bases). The CDR3 covers 13 residues. V lost 6 bases to trimming and J lost 8 bases, with 17 bases between them. The V gene's germline CDR1 is SGHRS and CDR2 YFSETQ. The CDR3 DNA sequence: TGCGCCAGCACCCGCCCAGGGGAGAGCGGCTACACCTTC. Protein product: CASTRPGESGYTF.

This chain joins TRBV7-9 and TRBJ1-1, with D unclear. Looked up from germline, CDR1 is SEHNR and CDR2 is FQNEAQ (reference sequence). With 6 bases removed from V and 4 bases from J, the gap between germline ends came to 12 bases. The CDR3 runs 13 residues. This chain's CDR3 is CASSTDGGTEAFF. CDR3 nucleotides: TGTGCCAGCAGTACGGATGGAGGCACTGAAGCTTTCTTT.

J is TRBJ1-4 and V is TRBV29-1; D is unclear. Germline CDR1 is SQVTM and CDR2 is ANQGSEA. This CDR3 spans 13 amino acids. V gave up 4 bases and J gave up 8 bases, with 14 bases separating them. Written as DNA, the CDR3 is TGCAGCGTTGGGGGAACAGTAGGCGAAAAACTGTTTTTT. Its protein product is CSVGGTVGEKLFF.

The chain recombines TRBV25-1 with TRBJ2-7, with 9 bases lining up with TRBD1. The V segment lost 3 bases and the J segment 5 bases; nucleotides outside the gene matches: 8. From germline, CDR1 is MGHDK and CDR2 SYGVNS. The length of the CDR3 is 15 residues. The CDR3 reads CASSDNRGPRNEQYF. In DNA form, the CDR3 reads TGTGCCAGCAGTGATAACAGGGGGCCGAGGAACGAGCAGTACTTC.

This chain links TRBV28 with TRBJ1-5; 8 bases align to TRBD1. In germline, CDR1 is MDHEN, CDR2 SYDVKM. The J segment lost 2 bases and the V segment lost 11 bases, leaving 5 bases of the junction unmatched. This CDR3 has 13 residues. The CDR3 here is CASGTGGNQPQHF. The CDR3 DNA reads TGTGCCTCCGGGACAGGTGGCAATCAGCCCCAGCATTTT.

The gene calls are TRBV7-9 and TRBJ2-5; no reliable D call. Trimming left V 0 bases short and J 2 bases short, with 7 bases between. CDR1 is SEHNR, CDR2 FQNEAQ, per germline (reference sequence). The CDR3 contains 14 residues. CDR3: CASSLAGSQETQYF. CDR3 DNA: TGTGCCAGCAGCTTAGCCGGCAGTCAAGAGACCCAGTACTTC.

The gene calls are TRBV6-5 and TRBJ1-6; the D gene is possibly TRBD1 (6 bases). The CDR3 totals 13 residues. Germline loops: CDR1 MNHEY, CDR2 SVGAGI. The V end was cut by 6 bases, the J end by 7 bases, with 10 bases between. For the CDR3, the DNA is TGTGCCAGCAGGCCCACAGGGAATTCACCCCTCCACTTT. Its protein product is CASRPTGNSPLHF.

This chain joins TRBV5-4 and TRBJ1-6; 10 bases are a match to TRBD1. The V gene's germline CDR1 is SGHNT and CDR2 YYREEE (reference sequence). This CDR3 region has 16 residues. V lost 4 bases to trimming and J lost 10 bases; unmatched junction nucleotides: 11. DNA of the CDR3: TGTGCCAGCAGCGCCGGGACAGGGGCTCCCGGATCACCCCTCCACTTT. Translating gives CASSAGTGAPGSPLHF.

This chain connects TRBV11-1 to TRBJ2-2; D is unclear. The CDR3 extends over 12 amino acids. CDR1 is SGHAT, CDR2 FQDESV, per germline (reference sequence). V was trimmed by 3 bases and J by 7 bases, leaving 6 bases between them. The CDR3 DNA reads as TGTGCCAGCAGCTTCCGCGGCGGGGAGCTGTTTTTT. Its translation: CASSFRGGELFF.

The CDR3 region has the DNA TGTGCCAGCAGGACCCAGTCTGTTAGGTTATCCGGCGAGCAGTACTTC. It specifies CASRTQSVRLSGEQYF. This chain uses TRBV28 with TRBJ2-7; no firm D call. Trimming pared 6 bases from V and 6 bases from J, leaving 24 bases between. The CDR3 spans 16 residues. The germline CDR1 and CDR2 sequences are MDHEN and SYDVKM. Drawing the rest from reference TRBV28 and TRBJ2-7, the complete variable domain is DVKVTQSSRYLVKRTGEKVFLECVQDMDHENMFWYRQDPGLGLRLIYFSYDVKMKEKGDIPEGYSVSREKKERFSLILESASTNQTSMYLCASRTQSVRLSGEQYFGPGTRLTVT.

V usage is TRBV4-1 and J usage is TRBJ1-2, with D unclear. In germline, CDR1 is MGHRA, CDR2 YSYEKL. With 0 bases removed from V and 0 bases from J, the gap between germline ends came to 14 bases. This CDR3 region has 17 residues. Here the CDR3 reads CASSQDQLDRTNYGYTF. In nucleotides, the CDR3 is TGCGCCAGCAGCCAAGATCAGTTAGACCGCACTAACTATGGCTACACCTTC.

The chain is built from TRBV2 and TRBJ2-3; D not certain. This CDR3 is 13 amino acids long. The V end lost 6 bases, the J end lost 0 bases, and 7 bases lay between the germline ends. Germline-derived CDR1 and CDR2 are SNHLY and FYNNEI. This chain's CDR3 is CASRRPSTDTQYF. For the CDR3, the DNA is TGTGCCAGCAGGCGACCCAGCACAGATACGCAGTATTTT. The complete variable domain, with remaining parts taken from reference TRBV2 and TRBJ2-3, reads EPEVTQTPSHQVTQMGQEVILRCVPISNHLYFYWYRQILGQKVEFLVSFYNNEISEKSEIFDDQFSVERPDGSNFTLKIRSTKLEDSAMYFCASRRPSTDTQYFGPGTRLTVL.

The chain combines TRBV30 with TRBJ1-5, with D possibly being TRBD1 (6 bases). In germline, CDR1 is GTSNPN, CDR2 SVGIG (reference sequence). The CDR3 has 13 residues. V lost 2 bases and J 6 bases, leaving 11 bases between the germline ends. The CDR3 spells CAWSLTGIQPQHF. In DNA, the CDR3 is TGTGCCTGGAGTCTGACAGGTATTCAGCCCCAGCATTTT.

This chain joins TRBV7-3 and TRBJ2-5; D remains unclear. V lost 2 bases and J lost 3, with 7 bases in between. Germline CDR1 and CDR2: SGHTA and FQGTGA. The CDR3 covers 13 residues. In DNA, the CDR3 is TGTGCCAGCAGCTTACAGAGAGAAGAGACCCAGTACTTC. Amino acids: CASSLQREETQYF.

The chain links TRBV7-9 to TRBJ1-6; TRBD1 agrees at 7 bases. J gave up 7 bases and V 4 bases, and 4 bases lay outside the gene matches. This CDR3 contains 14 residues. Germline lookup yields CDR1 SEHNR and CDR2 FQNEAQ (reference sequence). The chain's CDR3 is CASSSTGANSPLHF. The CDR3 DNA reads as TGTGCCAGCAGCTCCACAGGGGCCAATTCACCCCTCCACTTT.

This chain joins TRBV30 and TRBJ1-4; D gene unclear. This CDR3 is 12 amino acids long. CDR1 is GTSNPN and CDR2 is SVGIG in the germline V gene (reference sequence). The V gene lost 2 bases and the J gene lost 7 bases, with 8 bases spanning the gap. CDR3 sequence (DNA): TGTGCCTGGAGTATGCGGGGTGAAAAACTGTTTTTT. Translated: CAWSMRGEKLFF.

The V call is TRBV29-1, the J call TRBJ2-3; TRBD2 agrees at 7 bases. Germline loops: CDR1 SQVTM, CDR2 ANQGSEA. The CDR3 loop spans 15 amino acids. The ends lost 7 bases at V and 4 bases at J; junction bases unmatched: 14. The CDR3 DNA reads TGCAGCGCTTCTCTTGGGAGCGGGGTTTCAGATACGCAGTATTTT. Translating it yields CSASLGSGVSDTQYF.

The chain carries TRBV4-2 and TRBJ1-1; no firm D call. The CDR3 is 13 amino acids. V was cut by 1 base and J by 9 bases, with 12 bases left in between. Germline V CDR1 and CDR2: LGHNA, YNFKEQ. This chain's CDR3 is CASSQAVVSQAFF. The DNA of the CDR3 is TGTGCCAGCAGCCAAGCTGTAGTCAGTCAAGCTTTCTTT.

The chain recombines TRBV2 with TRBJ2-5; 11 bases map to TRBD1. The ends lost 6 bases at V and 4 bases at J; junction bases unmatched: 7. CDR1 is SNHLY, CDR2 FYNNEI, per germline. This CDR3 spans 15 amino acids. The CDR3 is CASSGQGAIGETQYF. CDR3 nucleotide sequence: TGTGCCAGCAGCGGACAGGGGGCGATTGGAGAGACCCAGTACTTC.

The chain is built from TRBV6-6 and TRBJ1-1; TRBD1 might be the D (5 bases). V was cut by 6 bases and J by 4 bases, with 18 bases left in between. The germline V gene encodes CDR1 MNHNY and CDR2 SVGAGI (reference sequence). This CDR3 has 15 residues. This chain's CDR3 is CASRQSASQGTEAFF. Written as DNA, the CDR3 is TGTGCCAGCAGGCAATCCGCCAGCCAGGGCACTGAAGCTTTCTTT.

This chain connects TRBV2 to TRBJ1-2, with D perhaps TRBD1 (5 bases). Trimming cost V 6 bases and J 7 bases, with 18 bases left between them. The germline V gene has CDR1 SNHLY and CDR2 FYNNEI. CDR3 length equals 14 residues. The CDR3 DNA reads TGTGCCAGCAGGGGGGAGGTTGTGAGAGCTGGCTACACCTTC. Residues: CASRGEVVRAGYTF.

A few counts support this clone. The CDR3 loop is CASSPQTGGAYNEQFF. The CDR3 coding sequence is TGTGCCAGCAGCCCGCAGACAGGGGGGGCCTACAATGAGCAGTTCTTC. The gene calls are TRBV13 and TRBJ2-1, with 9 bases aligning to TRBD1. The germline V gene encodes CDR1 PRHDT and CDR2 FYEKMQ (reference sequence). The CDR3 consists of 16 residues. J was trimmed by 2 bases and V by 5 bases; bases with no gene match: 7. The entire variable domain, with the rest obtained from reference TRBV13 and TRBJ2-1, is as follows: AAGVIQSPRHLIKEKRETATLKCYPIPRHDTVYWYQQGPGQDPQFLISFYEKMQSDKGSIPDRFSAQQFSDYHSELNMSSLELGDSALYFCASSPQTGGAYNEQFFGPGTRLTVL.

The V and J genes are TRBV27 and TRBJ2-2; D not certain. With 6 bases removed from V and 2 bases from J, the gap between germline ends came to 10 bases. The germline gives CDR1 MNHEY, CDR2 SMNVEV (reference sequence). The CDR3 length is 14 residues. The CDR3 bases are TGTGCCAGCAGCCCTCGGGTTAACACCGGGGAGCTGTTTTTT. It specifies CASSPRVNTGELFF.